This TCR beta chain was identified in a study of identical twins. V lost 3 bases and J lost 4, with 22 bases in between. CDR1 and CDR2 (germline): MDHEN, SYDVKM. The CDR3 contains 18 residues. TCRdb re-analysed the 5' RACE reads in MiXCR, keeping a single row per CDR3 protein. This table holds 250,000 to 300,000 distinct CDR3 sequences, around 8.8% found once. This clonotype was picked up a small number of times. These data are also associated with another study on yellow fever vaccine responses in identical twins.

The clonotype comes from a young woman in good health. The chain carries TRBV28 and TRBJ2-1, with D perhaps matching TRBD1 (6 bases). Sequencing was done on a sample of CD8+ T cells sorted from blood. Written as DNA, the CDR3 is TGTGCCAGCAGTTTCTCTCCCTCGTCCTACGGACAGTACAATGAGCAGTTCTTC. It yields the protein CASSFSPSSYGQYNEQFF.